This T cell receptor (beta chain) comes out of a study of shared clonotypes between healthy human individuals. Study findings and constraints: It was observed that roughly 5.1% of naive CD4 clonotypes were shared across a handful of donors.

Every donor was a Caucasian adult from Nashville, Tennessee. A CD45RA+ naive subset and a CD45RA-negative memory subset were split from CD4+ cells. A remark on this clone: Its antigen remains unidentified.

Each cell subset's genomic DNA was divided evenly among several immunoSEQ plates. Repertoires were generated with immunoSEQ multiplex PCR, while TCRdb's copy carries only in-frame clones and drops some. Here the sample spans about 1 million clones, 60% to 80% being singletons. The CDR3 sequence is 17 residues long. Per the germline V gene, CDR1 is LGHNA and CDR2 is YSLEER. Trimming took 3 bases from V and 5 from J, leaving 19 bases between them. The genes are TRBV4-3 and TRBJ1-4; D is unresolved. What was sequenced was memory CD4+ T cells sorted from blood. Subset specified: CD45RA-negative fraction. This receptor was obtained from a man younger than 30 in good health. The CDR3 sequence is CASSQGFFEGLNEKLFF. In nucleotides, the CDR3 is TGCGCCAGCAGCCAGGGCTTTTTTGAGGGCTTGAATGAAAAACTGTTTTTT.